This entry lists 22 T cell receptor beta chains sequenced from one sample in a study of blood T cell repertoires in COVID-19 (TCRdb year 2020). Library preparation employed the immunoSEQ multiplex PCR assay. What TCRdb holds here is the immuneACCESS table cut down to in-frame rearrangements. Part of the clones is not present; checked against another copy, under half of the missing clones reflect an unresolved V gene, and the others are unexplained. This sample holds 250,000 to 350,000 clones; around 85% were observed only once. The ten top clones hold roughly 1.5% of the sample. The specimen sequenced was peripheral blood. The receptors here all came from a human donor with COVID-19, enrolled during active disease. The donor label of this sample is uncertain.

Written as DNA, the CDR3 is TGCAGCGCCACAACTAGCGGGACGTACAATGAGCAGTTCTTC. This gives the protein CSATTSGTYNEQFF. The chain combines TRBV29-1 with TRBJ2-1, with 10 bases fitting TRBD2. CDR1 is SQVTM and CDR2 is ANQGSEA in the germline V gene. This CDR3 comprises 14 residues. J was trimmed by 4 bases and V by 7 bases; bases with no gene match: 7.

This chain connects TRBV7-2 to TRBJ2-3; TRBD1 agrees at 8 bases. The ends lost 1 base at V and 5 bases at J; junction bases unmatched: 8. This CDR3 comprises 16 residues. Germline V lookup: CDR1 SGHTA, CDR2 FQGNSA. Written as DNA, the CDR3 is TGTGCCAGCAGCTTAGGGGCAGGGGGCGCGGTAGATACGCAGTATTTT. Translation gives CASSLGAGGAVDTQYF.

V gene TRBV30 combines with J gene TRBJ2-7; 9 bases fit TRBD2. The V gene's germline CDR1 is GTSNPN and CDR2 SVGIG (reference sequence). J was trimmed by 0 bases and V by 3 bases; bases with no gene match: 6. The CDR3 spans 15 residues. This chain's CDR3 is CAWRGGTSNSYEQYF. DNA of the CDR3: TGTGCCTGGAGGGGAGGGACTAGCAACTCCTACGAGCAGTACTTC.

The DNA of the CDR3 is TGTGCCAGCAGTGTCCTGGACAGGGATGATTCACCCCTCCACTTT. This gives the protein CASSVLDRDDSPLHF. The chain joins TRBV2 to TRBJ1-6; 8 bases are shared with TRBD1. This CDR3 has 15 amino acids. CDR1 is SNHLY, CDR2 FYNNEI, per germline. The junction had 7 bases not matched to a gene; V was cut back by 4 bases and J by 8 bases.

The chain recombines TRBV7-9 with TRBJ1-2, with 9 bases aligning to TRBD1. V shed 1 base, J shed 6 bases, and the junction held 0 bases outside the gene matches. From germline, CDR1 is SEHNR and CDR2 FQNEAQ (reference sequence). The CDR3 spans 13 residues. The DNA of the CDR3 is TGTGCCAGCAGCTTAGGGGACAGGGATGGCTACACCTTC. Protein sequence: CASSLGDRDGYTF.

The V and J genes are TRBV7-2 and TRBJ2-7; 8 bases are shared with TRBD2. V lost 1 base and J lost 2; bases outside the gene matches: 4. Per germline, CDR1 SGHTA and CDR2 FQGNSA. This CDR3 has 15 amino acids. The DNA for the CDR3 is TGTGCCAGCAGCTTAGATAGCGGGATTACCTACGAGCAGTACTTC. As protein: CASSLDSGITYEQYF.

The chain is built from TRBV29-1 and TRBJ2-5; D unresolved. Germline V gene sequence: CDR1 SQVTM, CDR2 ANQGSEA. V was clipped by 4 bases and J by 5 bases, with 11 bases between them. This CDR3 comprises 12 residues. For the CDR3, the DNA is TGCAGCGTTGCGCAGACTTCGGAGACCCAGTACTTC. Its translation is CSVAQTSETQYF.

The J gene is TRBJ2-1, the V gene TRBV30; TRBD2 is a possible D gene (6 bases). Germline CDR1 and CDR2: GTSNPN and SVGIG (reference sequence). Trimming took off 8 bases at V and 4 bases at J, with 18 bases between the two ends. The CDR3 has 14 amino acids. The CDR3, as DNA: TGTGCCGAAGATCGGGGGAGTGGTTACAATGAGCAGTTCTTC. Amino acids: CAEDRGSGYNEQFF. The variable domain in full, completed from reference TRBV30 and TRBJ2-1, reads SQTIHQWPATLVQPVGSPLSLECTVEGTSNPNLYWYRQAAGRGLQLLFYSVGIGQISSEVPQNLSASRPQDRQFILSSKKLLLSDSGFYLCAEDRGSGYNEQFFGPGTRLTVL.

The chain couples TRBV7-9 to TRBJ1-2, with D possibly matching TRBD1 (5 bases). The germline V gene has CDR1 SEHNR and CDR2 FQNEAQ (reference sequence). Trimming took off 5 bases at V and 8 bases at J, with 15 bases between the two ends. The CDR3 is 13 amino acids. Here the CDR3 reads CASSMRPGDGYTF. CDR3 DNA: TGTGCCAGCAGCATGCGCCCGGGGGACGGCTACACCTTC.

The chain carries TRBV30 and TRBJ2-7; possible D gene TRBD1, 5 bases. The V gene lost 0 bases and the J gene lost 6 bases, with 12 bases spanning the gap. Germline CDR1 reads GTSNPN; CDR2 reads SVGIG (reference sequence). The CDR3 has 13 amino acids. Here the CDR3 DNA reads TGTGCCTGGAGTGTACGACAGTTTGGCGAGCAGTACTTC. Protein sequence: CAWSVRQFGEQYF.

The chain employs TRBV9 and TRBJ2-5, with TRBD2 as a possible D gene (5 bases). Trimming cost V 3 bases and J 7 bases, with 10 bases left between them. The germline CDR1 and CDR2 sequences are SGDLS and YYNGEE. This CDR3 spans 12 amino acids. The CDR3 spells CASSGELGTQYF. The CDR3 region has the DNA TGTGCCAGCAGCGGGGAACTAGGGACCCAGTACTTC.

The chain combines TRBV7-3 with TRBJ2-3, with D possibly being TRBD1 (5 bases). The CDR3 is 15 residues long. V lost 4 bases and J 2 bases, leaving 13 bases between the germline ends. Germline V gene sequence: CDR1 SGHTA, CDR2 FQGTGA. CDR3 residues: CASSSQASTTDTQYF. The CDR3 bases are TGTGCCAGCAGCTCACAGGCCTCGACCACAGATACGCAGTATTTT.

V usage is TRBV4-2 and J usage is TRBJ2-2; 11 nucleotides match TRBD2. Germline V CDR1 and CDR2: LGHNA, YNFKEQ. This CDR3 has 17 amino acids. J was trimmed by 4 bases and V by 0 bases; bases with no gene match: 4. Here the CDR3 reads CASSQDLAGGVTGELFF. The CDR3 DNA follows: TGTGCCAGCAGCCAAGATCTAGCGGGAGGAGTCACCGGGGAGCTGTTTTTT.

V gene TRBV2 combines with J gene TRBJ2-1, with TRBD2 identical over 10 bases. The CDR3 extends over 14 amino acids. V shed 5 bases, J shed 6 bases, and the junction held 4 bases outside the gene matches. The germline CDR1 and CDR2 sequences are SNHLY and FYNNEI. In nucleotides, the CDR3 is TGTGCCAGCAGTTGGACTAGCGGAGCCAATGAGCAGTTCTTC. Translating it yields CASSWTSGANEQFF. The variable domain in full, completed from reference TRBV2 and TRBJ2-1, reads EPEVTQTPSHQVTQMGQEVILRCVPISNHLYFYWYRQILGQKVEFLVSFYNNEISEKSEIFDDQFSVERPDGSNFTLKIRSTKLEDSAMYFCASSWTSGANEQFFGPGTRLTVL.

The rearrangement uses TRBV20-1 and TRBJ1-1, with TRBD1 matching 7 bases. V gave up 4 bases and J gave up 6 bases; unmatched junction bases: 5. CDR3 length: 12 amino acids. In germline, CDR1 is DFQATT, CDR2 SNEGSKA (reference sequence). The chain's CDR3 is CSAIDRAPEAFF. Here the CDR3 DNA reads TGCAGTGCTATTGACAGGGCCCCTGAAGCTTTCTTT.

This chain connects TRBV3-1 (or the pseudogene TRBV3-2) to TRBJ2-5, with 13 bases fitting TRBD2. The CDR3 runs to 16 residues. CDR1 is LGHDT and CDR2 is YNNKEL in the germline V gene (reference sequence). The V segment lost 5 bases and the J segment 4 bases; nucleotides outside the gene matches: 7. The CDR3 DNA reads as TGTGCCAGCAGCGCCGAAGGGACTAGCGGGATAGAGACCCAGTACTTC. Its translation is CASSAEGTSGIETQYF.

This chain joins TRBV5-3 and TRBJ2-1; 8 bases line up with TRBD2. TRBV5-3 is an ORF for which the function is uncertain. J was trimmed by 8 bases and V by 2 bases; bases with no gene match: 6. This CDR3 is 14 amino acids long. CDR3 sequence: CARSFGTRAHEQFF. CDR3 coding DNA: TGTGCCAGAAGCTTCGGGACTAGGGCTCATGAGCAGTTCTTC.

The chain combines TRBV14 with TRBJ2-3, with 15 bases aligning to TRBD2. The CDR3 runs 19 residues. The V gene end was trimmed by 4 bases and the J gene end by 2 bases; junction bases not matched to a gene: 10. CDR1 is SGHDN and CDR2 is FVKESK in the germline V gene. CDR3 DNA sequence: TGTGCCAGCAGCCCGGGACTAGCGGGAGGCTTAAGGGCCACAGATACGCAGTATTTT. It encodes CASSPGLAGGLRATDTQYF.

This sequence joins TRBV18 and TRBJ2-1; D is uncertain. V lost 0 bases and J lost 4, with 7 bases in between. CDR3 length: 14 residues. CDR1 and CDR2 from the germline V gene are KGHSH and LQKENI. The CDR3 coding sequence is TGTGCCAGCTCACCACCGTCAGGATACAATGAGCAGTTCTTC. Translating gives CASSPPSGYNEQFF. Full variable domain (outside the CDR3, taken from reference TRBV18 and TRBJ2-1): NAGVMQNPRHLVRRRGQEARLRCSPMKGHSHVYWYRQLPEEGLKFMVYLQKENIIDESGMPKERFSAEFPKEGPSILRIQQVVRGDSAAYFCASSPPSGYNEQFFGPGTRLTVL.

The rearrangement uses TRBV4-2 and TRBJ2-5; perhaps TRBD2 as D (5 bases). The CDR3 is 16 amino acids. Germline CDR1 and CDR2: LGHNA and YNFKEQ. V lost 0 bases to trimming and J lost 2 bases, with 13 bases between them. CDR3 sequence: CASSQERGPGQETQYF. The CDR3 region has the DNA TGTGCCAGCAGCCAAGAGCGCGGGCCTGGGCAAGAGACCCAGTACTTC.

CDR3 amino acids: CASTIGRGSELFF. The CDR3 DNA follows: TGTGCCAGCACCATCGGGAGGGGAAGCGAACTGTTTTTT. The chain carries TRBV12-3 or TRBV12-4 and TRBJ1-4; TRBD1 might be the D (5 bases). Deletions cut 7 bases from V and 12 bases from J, with 18 bases between. This CDR3 is 13 amino acids long.

The chain carries TRBV27 and TRBJ2-1; 12 bases map to TRBD2. The CDR3 length is 17 residues. Trimming took 8 bases from V and 2 from J; bases not matched to a gene: 10. The V gene's germline CDR1 is MNHEY and CDR2 SMNVEV (reference sequence). The CDR3, as DNA: TGTGCCAGCGGTCGGGCTAGCGGGAGGGCAACCTACAATGAGCAGTTCTTC. This encodes CASGRASGRATYNEQFF.